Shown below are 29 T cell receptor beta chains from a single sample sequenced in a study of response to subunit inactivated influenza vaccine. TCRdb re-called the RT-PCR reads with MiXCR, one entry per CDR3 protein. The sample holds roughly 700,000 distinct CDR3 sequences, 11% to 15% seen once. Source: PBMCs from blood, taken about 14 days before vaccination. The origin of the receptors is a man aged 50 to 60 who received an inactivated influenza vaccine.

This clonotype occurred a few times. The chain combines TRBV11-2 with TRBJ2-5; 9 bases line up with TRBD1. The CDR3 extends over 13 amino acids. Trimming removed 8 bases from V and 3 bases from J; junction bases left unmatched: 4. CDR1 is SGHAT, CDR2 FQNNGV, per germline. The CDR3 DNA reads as TGTGCCAGCGGGAGGACAGGGGAAGAGACCCAGTACTTC. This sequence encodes CASGRTGEETQYF.

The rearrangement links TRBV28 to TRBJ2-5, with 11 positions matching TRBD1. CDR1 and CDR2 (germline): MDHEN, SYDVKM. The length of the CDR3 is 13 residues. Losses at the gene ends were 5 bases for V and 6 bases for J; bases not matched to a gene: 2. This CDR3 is CASSPDRGQTQYF. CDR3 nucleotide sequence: TGTGCCAGCAGTCCGGACAGGGGGCAGACCCAGTACTTC. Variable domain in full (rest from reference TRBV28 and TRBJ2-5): DVKVTQSSRYLVKRTGEKVFLECVQDMDHENMFWYRQDPGLGLRLIYFSYDVKMKEKGDIPEGYSVSREKKERFSLILESASTNQTSMYLCASSPDRGQTQYFGPGTRLLVL.

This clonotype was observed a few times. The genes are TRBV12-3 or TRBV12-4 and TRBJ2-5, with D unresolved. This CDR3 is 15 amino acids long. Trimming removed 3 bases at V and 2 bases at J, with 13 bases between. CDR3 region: CASSLSSSGQETQYF. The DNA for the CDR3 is TGTGCCAGCAGTTTGTCGAGCAGTGGGCAAGAGACCCAGTACTTC.

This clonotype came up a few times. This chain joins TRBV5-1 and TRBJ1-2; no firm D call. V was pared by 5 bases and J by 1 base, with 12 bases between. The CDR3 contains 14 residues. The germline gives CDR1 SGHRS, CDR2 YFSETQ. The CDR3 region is CASRPGWLNYGYTF. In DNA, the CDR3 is TGCGCCAGCAGACCCGGTTGGCTTAACTATGGCTACACCTTC.

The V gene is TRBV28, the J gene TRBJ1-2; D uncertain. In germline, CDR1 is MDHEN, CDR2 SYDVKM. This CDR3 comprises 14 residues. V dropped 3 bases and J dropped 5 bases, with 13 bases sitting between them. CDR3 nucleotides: TGTGCCAGCAGTTTGGACCAGACTGTTTATGGCTACACCTTC. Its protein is CASSLDQTVYGYTF.

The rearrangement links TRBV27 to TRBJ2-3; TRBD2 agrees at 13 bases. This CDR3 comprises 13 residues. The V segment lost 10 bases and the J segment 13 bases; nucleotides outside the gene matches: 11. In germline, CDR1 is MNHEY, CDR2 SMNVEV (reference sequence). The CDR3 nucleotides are TGTGCCACCTACACTCCGGGACTAGCGGGAAAGTATTTT. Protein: CATYTPGLAGKYF.

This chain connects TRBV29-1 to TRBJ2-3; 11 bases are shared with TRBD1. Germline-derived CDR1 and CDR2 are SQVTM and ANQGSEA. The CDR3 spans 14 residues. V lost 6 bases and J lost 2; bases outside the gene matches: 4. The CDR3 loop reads CSVGTGGNTDTQYF. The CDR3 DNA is TGCAGCGTCGGGACAGGGGGAAACACAGATACGCAGTATTTT.

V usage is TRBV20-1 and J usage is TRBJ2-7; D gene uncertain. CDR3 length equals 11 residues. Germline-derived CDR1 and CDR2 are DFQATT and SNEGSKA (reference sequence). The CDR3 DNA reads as TGCAGCCTGTCTGACTCCTACGAGCAGTACTTC. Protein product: CSLSDSYEQYF.

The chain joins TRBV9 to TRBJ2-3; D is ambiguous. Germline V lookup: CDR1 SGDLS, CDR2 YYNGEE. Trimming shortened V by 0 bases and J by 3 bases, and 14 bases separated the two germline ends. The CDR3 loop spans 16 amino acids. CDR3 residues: CASSVGLQLGTDTQYF. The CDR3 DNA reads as TGTGCCAGCAGCGTAGGGTTACAGCTGGGGACAGATACGCAGTATTTT.

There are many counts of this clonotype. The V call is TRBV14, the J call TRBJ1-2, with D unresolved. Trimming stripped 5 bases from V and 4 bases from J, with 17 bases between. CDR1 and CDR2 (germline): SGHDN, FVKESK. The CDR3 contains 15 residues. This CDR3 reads CASSVPGSGFYGYTF. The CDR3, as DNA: TGTGCCAGCAGCGTACCTGGCTCCGGGTTCTATGGCTACACCTTC.

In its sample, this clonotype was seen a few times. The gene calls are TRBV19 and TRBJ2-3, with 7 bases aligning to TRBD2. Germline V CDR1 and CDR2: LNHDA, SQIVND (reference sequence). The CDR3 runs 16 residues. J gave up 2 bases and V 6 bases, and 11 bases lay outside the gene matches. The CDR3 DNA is TGTGCCAGTAGCCGCCTTGCTAGCGGCAACACAGATACGCAGTATTTT. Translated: CASSRLASGNTDTQYF.

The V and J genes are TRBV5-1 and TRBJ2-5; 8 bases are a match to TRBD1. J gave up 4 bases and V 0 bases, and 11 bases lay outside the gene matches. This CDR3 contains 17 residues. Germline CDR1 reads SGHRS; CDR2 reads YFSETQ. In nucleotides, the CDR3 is TGCGCCAGCAGCTTGGCCTTGGGCAGGGGGCAGTTAGAGACCCAGTACTTC. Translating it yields CASSLALGRGQLETQYF.

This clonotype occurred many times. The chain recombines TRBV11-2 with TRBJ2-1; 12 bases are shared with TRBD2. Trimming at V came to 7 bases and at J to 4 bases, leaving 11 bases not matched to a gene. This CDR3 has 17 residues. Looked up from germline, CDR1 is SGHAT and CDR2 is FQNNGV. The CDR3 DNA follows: TGTGCCAGCACAATCCCGATTACTAGCGGGAGGTACAATGAGCAGTTCTTC. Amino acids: CASTIPITSGRYNEQFF.

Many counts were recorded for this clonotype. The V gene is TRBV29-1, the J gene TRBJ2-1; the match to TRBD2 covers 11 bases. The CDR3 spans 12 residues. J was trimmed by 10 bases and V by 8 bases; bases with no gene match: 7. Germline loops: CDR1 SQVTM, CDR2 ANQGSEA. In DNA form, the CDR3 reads TGCAGCTCTTGGCTAGCGGGAGGCGAGCAGTTCTTC. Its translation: CSSWLAGGEQFF.

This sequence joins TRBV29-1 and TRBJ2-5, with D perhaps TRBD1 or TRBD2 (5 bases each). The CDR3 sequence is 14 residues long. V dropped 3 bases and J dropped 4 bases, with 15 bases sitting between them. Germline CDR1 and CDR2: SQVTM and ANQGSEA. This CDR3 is CSVDIGAGGETQYF. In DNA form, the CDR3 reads TGCAGCGTTGATATCGGGGCAGGAGGAGAGACCCAGTACTTC.

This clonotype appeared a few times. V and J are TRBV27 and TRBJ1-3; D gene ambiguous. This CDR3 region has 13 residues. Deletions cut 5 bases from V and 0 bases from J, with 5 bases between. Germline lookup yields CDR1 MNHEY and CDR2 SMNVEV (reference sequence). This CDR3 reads CASSVGSGNTIYF. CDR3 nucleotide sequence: TGTGCCAGCAGTGTGGGCTCTGGAAACACCATATATTTT.

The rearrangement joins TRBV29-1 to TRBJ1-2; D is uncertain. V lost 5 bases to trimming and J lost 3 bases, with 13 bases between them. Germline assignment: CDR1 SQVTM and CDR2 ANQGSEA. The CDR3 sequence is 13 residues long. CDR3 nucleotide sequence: TGCAGCGTTCGACGGGAGACCGACTATGGCTACACCTTC. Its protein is CSVRRETDYGYTF.

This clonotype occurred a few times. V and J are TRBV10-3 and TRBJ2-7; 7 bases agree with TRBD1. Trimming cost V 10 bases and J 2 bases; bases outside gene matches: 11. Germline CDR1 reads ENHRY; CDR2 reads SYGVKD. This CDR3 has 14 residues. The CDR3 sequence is CATLPQGQTYEQYF. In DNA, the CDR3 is TGTGCCACCCTACCACAGGGACAGACCTACGAGCAGTACTTC.

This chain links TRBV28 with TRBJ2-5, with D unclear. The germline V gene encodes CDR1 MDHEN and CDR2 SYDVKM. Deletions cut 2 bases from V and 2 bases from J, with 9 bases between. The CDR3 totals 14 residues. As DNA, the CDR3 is TGTGCCAGCAGTTTACCGGCCATACAAGAGACCCAGTACTTC. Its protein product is CASSLPAIQETQYF.

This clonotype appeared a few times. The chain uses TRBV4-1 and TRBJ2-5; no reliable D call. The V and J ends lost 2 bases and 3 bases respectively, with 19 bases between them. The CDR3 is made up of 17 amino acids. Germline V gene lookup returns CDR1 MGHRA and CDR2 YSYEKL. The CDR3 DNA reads TGCGCCAGCAGCCAATGGCCGAAGGGCGGATTGGAAGAGACCCAGTACTTC. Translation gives CASSQWPKGGLEETQYF.

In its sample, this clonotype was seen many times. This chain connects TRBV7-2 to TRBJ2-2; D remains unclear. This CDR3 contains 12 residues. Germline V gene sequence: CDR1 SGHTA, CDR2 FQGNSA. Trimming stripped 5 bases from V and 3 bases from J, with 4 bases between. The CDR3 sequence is CASSRYTGELFF. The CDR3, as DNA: TGTGCCAGCAGCCGGTACACCGGGGAGCTGTTTTTT.

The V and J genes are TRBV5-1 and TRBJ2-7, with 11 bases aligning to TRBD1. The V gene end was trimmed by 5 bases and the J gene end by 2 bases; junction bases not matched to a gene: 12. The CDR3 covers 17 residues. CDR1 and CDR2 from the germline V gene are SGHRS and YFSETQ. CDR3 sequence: CASSRDRGDITTYEQYF. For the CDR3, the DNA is TGCGCCAGCAGTCGGGACAGGGGGGACATCACCACCTACGAGCAGTACTTC.

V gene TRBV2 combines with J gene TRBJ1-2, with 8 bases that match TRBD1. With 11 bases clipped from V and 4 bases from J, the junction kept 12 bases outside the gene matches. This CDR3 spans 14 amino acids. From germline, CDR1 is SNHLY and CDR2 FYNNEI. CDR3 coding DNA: TGTGCCCACGGTGGGGACAGGTGGGGCTATGGCTACACCTTC. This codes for CAHGGDRWGYGYTF.

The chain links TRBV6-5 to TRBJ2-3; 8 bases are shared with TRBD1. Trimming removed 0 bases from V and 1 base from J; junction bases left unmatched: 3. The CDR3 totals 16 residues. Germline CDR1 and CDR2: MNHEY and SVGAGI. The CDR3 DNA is TGTGCCAGCAGTTACTCGCGGGGACAGGGCACAGATACGCAGTATTTT. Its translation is CASSYSRGQGTDTQYF.

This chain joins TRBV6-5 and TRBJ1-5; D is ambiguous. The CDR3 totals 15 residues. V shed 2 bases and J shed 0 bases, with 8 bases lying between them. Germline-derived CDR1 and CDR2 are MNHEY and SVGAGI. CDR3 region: CASSYLSYSNQPQHF. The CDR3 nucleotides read TGTGCCAGCAGTTACCTGTCCTATAGCAATCAGCCCCAGCATTTT.

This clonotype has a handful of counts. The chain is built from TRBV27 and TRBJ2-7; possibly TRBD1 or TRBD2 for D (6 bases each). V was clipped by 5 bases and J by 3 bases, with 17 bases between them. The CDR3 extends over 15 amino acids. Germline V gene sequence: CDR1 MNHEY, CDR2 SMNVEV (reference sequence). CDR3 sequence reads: CASSLIGGRSYEQYF. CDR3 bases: TGTGCCAGCAGTCTAATAGGGGGGAGGAGCTACGAGCAGTACTTC.

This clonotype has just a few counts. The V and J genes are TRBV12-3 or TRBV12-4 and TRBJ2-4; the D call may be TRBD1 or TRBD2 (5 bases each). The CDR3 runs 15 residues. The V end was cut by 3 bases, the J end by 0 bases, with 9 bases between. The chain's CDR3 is CASSFWGTAKNIQYF. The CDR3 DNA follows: TGTGCCAGCAGTTTCTGGGGGACAGCCAAAAACATTCAGTACTTC.

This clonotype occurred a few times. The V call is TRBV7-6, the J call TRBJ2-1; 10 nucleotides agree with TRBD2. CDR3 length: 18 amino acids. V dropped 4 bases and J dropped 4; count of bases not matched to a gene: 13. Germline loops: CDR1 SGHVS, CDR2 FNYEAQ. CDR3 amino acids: CASSSEPSGSFSYNEQFF. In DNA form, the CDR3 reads TGTGCCAGCAGCTCCGAGCCTAGCGGGAGTTTTTCGTACAATGAGCAGTTCTTC.

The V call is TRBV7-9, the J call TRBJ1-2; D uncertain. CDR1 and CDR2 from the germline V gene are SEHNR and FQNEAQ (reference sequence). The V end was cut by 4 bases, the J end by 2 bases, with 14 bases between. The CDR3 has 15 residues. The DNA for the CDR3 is TGTGCCAGCAGCTCCTCCTCCCGTTCCAACTATGGCTACACCTTC. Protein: CASSSSSRSNYGYTF.